These 8 T cell receptor beta chains came from one sample sequenced in a study of blood T cells in healthy people across ages. The second PCR ran roughly 7 to 11 cycles with a sample-barcoded 5' primer and J-beta primers. TCRdb reanalysed the 5' RACE reads using MiXCR and keeps one entry per CDR3 protein. The data contain about 640,000 distinct CDR3 sequences, 58% of them seen just once; the ten biggest clones take up 30% to 45%. The sample consisted of blood. Receptor source: a man aged 60 to 69 in good health.

This clonotype was detected only once. The chain is built from TRBV28 and TRBJ2-2, with D hard to call. Deletions cut 7 bases from V and 4 bases from J, with 16 bases between. Germline lookup yields CDR1 MDHEN and CDR2 SYDVKM. This CDR3 region has 15 residues. The CDR3 loop is CASTLHTGGTGELFF. The CDR3 DNA follows: TGTGCCAGCACCCTCCATACCGGTGGCACCGGGGAGCTGTTTTTT. The full variable domain, in which reference TRBV28 and TRBJ2-2 provide the parts outside the CDR3, is DVKVTQSSRYLVKRTGEKVFLECVQDMDHENMFWYRQDPGLGLRLIYFSYDVKMKEKGDIPEGYSVSREKKERFSLILESASTNQTSMYLCASTLHTGGTGELFFGEGSRLTVL.

V and J are TRBV20-1 and TRBJ2-1; D possibly uses TRBD1 or TRBD2 (5 bases each). Trimming shortened V by 6 bases and J by 4 bases, and 19 bases separated the two germline ends. The CDR3 length is 15 residues. CDR1 and CDR2 from the germline V gene are DFQATT and SNEGSKA (reference sequence). The CDR3 loop is CSAGDSDTQYNEQFF. The CDR3 DNA is TGCAGTGCGGGAGACAGCGATACTCAGTACAATGAGCAGTTCTTC.

The V and J genes are TRBV29-1 and TRBJ1-1; 8 bases map to TRBD1. This CDR3 has 12 residues. With V trimmed by 6 bases and J by 1 base, 1 base remained unmatched. Germline loops: CDR1 SQVTM, CDR2 ANQGSEA. The CDR3 DNA reads TGCAGCGTGGGACAGGAGAACACTGAAGCTTTCTTT. It codes for CSVGQENTEAFF.

This clonotype has a handful of counts. The genes are TRBV28 and TRBJ2-3; D possibly corresponds to TRBD1 (6 bases). Germline V gives CDR1 MDHEN, CDR2 SYDVKM. V was pared by 6 bases and J by 4 bases, with 14 bases between. The CDR3 totals 14 residues. CDR3 sequence reads: CASRNLKGADTQYF. The CDR3, as DNA: TGTGCCAGCAGAAATCTCAAGGGGGCAGATACGCAGTATTTT. The full variable domain, completed using reference TRBV28 and TRBJ2-3, is DVKVTQSSRYLVKRTGEKVFLECVQDMDHENMFWYRQDPGLGLRLIYFSYDVKMKEKGDIPEGYSVSREKKERFSLILESASTNQTSMYLCASRNLKGADTQYFGPGTRLTVL.

The chain is built from TRBV6-1 and TRBJ2-7, with 11 bases aligning to TRBD1. CDR1 is MNHNS, CDR2 SASEGT, per germline. This CDR3 region has 16 residues. With V trimmed by 4 bases and J by 3 bases, 8 bases remained unmatched. The CDR3 nucleotides read TGTGCCAGCAGTGCCCGGGGACAGGGGGTTCTCTACGAGCAGTACTTC. Protein product: CASSARGQGVLYEQYF.

The rearrangement links TRBV7-8 to TRBJ2-7; 8 nucleotides agree with TRBD2. Germline loops: CDR1 SGHVS, CDR2 FQNEAQ. This CDR3 region has 15 residues. V lost 5 bases, J lost 3 bases, and 9 bases stayed unmatched. The CDR3 loop is CASSLGRGAGYEQYF. The CDR3, as DNA: TGTGCCAGCAGCCTTGGGCGGGGGGCTGGCTACGAGCAGTACTTC.

The rearrangement links TRBV18 to TRBJ1-1; D is uncertain. The CDR3 totals 13 residues. V dropped 2 bases and J dropped 6 bases, with 10 bases sitting between them. Germline V gene sequence: CDR1 KGHSH, CDR2 LQKENI. For the CDR3, the DNA is TGTGCCAGCTCACCAACCAAAGGCGCTGAAGCTTTCTTT. Protein sequence: CASSPTKGAEAFF.

This chain links TRBV5-1 with TRBJ2-6; D not resolved. CDR1 SGHRS and CDR2 YFSETQ come from the germline V gene. V lost 0 bases to trimming and J lost 4 bases, with 11 bases between them. The CDR3 runs to 16 residues. CDR3 in DNA: TGCGCCAGCAGCTTGGGGCAGACGGACGGGGCCAACGTCCTGACTTTC. This sequence encodes CASSLGQTDGANVLTF.